Listed below are T cell receptor beta chains from one sample, sequenced in a study of blood T cell repertoires in COVID-19. Measured with immunoSEQ multiplex PCR; TCRdb has only the in-frame clones, and not every one. The profile covers 300,000 to 350,000 clones, with about 90% appearing a single time and 0.9% to 1.2% taken by the ten largest. Sequenced input: PBMCs or T cells enriched from blood (not recorded which). These receptor sequences come from a woman aged 25 to 39 who had recovered from COVID-19. The CDR3 runs from the conserved cysteine through the conserved F or W. A D gene is named only where the DNA matches it firmly. Only part of the rows carry a size: once, few, many, or a class if the clone is expanded.

clone_size | j_call | d_call | v_call | cdr3_nt | cdr3_aa
NA | TRBJ2-2 | NA | TRBV7-9 | TGTGCCAGCAGCTTAGGTGGGCGGAACACCGGGGAGCTGTTTTTT | CASSLGGRNTGELFF
NA | TRBJ1-4 | TRBD1 | TRBV28 | TGTGCCAGCAGTTTGACAGGGGGAAATGAAAAACTGTTTTTT | CASSLTGGNEKLFF
NA | TRBJ1-1 | TRBD1 | TRBV2 | TGTGCCAGCAGTCCGACAGGGATCAACACTGAAGCTTTCTTT | CASSPTGINTEAFF
NA | TRBJ2-1 | TRBD1 | TRBV6-5 | TGTGCCAGCAGCCTCTTGACAGGGGAGCTTGAGCAGTTCTTC | CASSLLTGELEQFF
NA | TRBJ1-2 | TRBD1 | TRBV30 | TGTGCCTGGACCGCCGGGACAGCCTATGGCTACACCTTC | CAWTAGTAYGYTF
NA | TRBJ2-7 | TRBD2 | TRBV7-2 | TGTGCCAGCAGCTTAAGGCGCGGGGGGGAGTACGAGCAGTACTTC | CASSLRRGGEYEQYF
once | TRBJ2-7 | TRBD1 | TRBV7-9 | TGTGCCAGCAGCCCCGGGACAGGGGGAGCCTACGAGCAGTACTTC | CASSPGTGGAYEQYF
NA | TRBJ2-1 | TRBD1 | TRBV30 | TGTGCCTGGAGTGTACACACAGGGGCGGGTGAGCAGTTCTTC | CAWSVHTGAGEQFF
NA | TRBJ1-1 | NA | TRBV19 | TGTGCCAGTAGTATTGATGGAGCGGTGAACACTGAAGCTTTCTTT | CASSIDGAVNTEAFF
many | TRBJ2-1 | NA | TRBV7-9 | TGTGCCAGCAGCTGGGGACAGGGTCCTGGACTAGCTGGGGAGCAGTTCTTC | CASSWGQGPGLAGEQFF
NA | TRBJ1-1 | NA | TRBV7-2 | TGTGCCAGCAGCTTAGCCTTAACAGGGAACACTGAAGCTTTCTTT | CASSLALTGNTEAFF
NA | TRBJ1-6 | TRBD1 | TRBV25-1 | TGTGCCAGCAGTGAATGGCCCTCAGGACAGGGACTCTTCACCCTCCACTTT | CASSEWPSGQGLFTLHF
NA | TRBJ1-5 | NA | TRBV21-1 | TGTGCCAGCATCCCACAGGGAAAAAGCAATCAGCCCCAGCATTTT | CASIPQGKSNQPQHF
once | TRBJ2-7 | TRBD2 | TRBV2 | TGTGCCATTTCGACCCTAGCGGGGGGCTCCTACGAGCAGTACTTC | CAISTLAGGSYEQYF
NA | TRBJ2-1 | NA | TRBV3-1/TRBV3-2 | TGTGCCAGCAGCCAAGGTAGGTTGGGGCGCTCCACCTACAATGAGCAGTTCTTC | CASSQGRLGRSTYNEQFF
NA | TRBJ1-1 | NA | TRBV7-8 | TGTGCCAGCAGCTTAGGGGCCCGGGAAGCTTTCTTT | CASSLGAREAFF
NA | TRBJ1-1 | NA | TRBV19 | TGTGCCAGTGGCTACAGGGTACGGACTGAAGCTTTCTTT | CASGYRVRTEAFF
NA | TRBJ1-1 | NA | TRBV7-8 | TGTGCCAGCAGCTTAGAGAGGGGGTTGAGCACTGAAGCTTTCTTT | CASSLERGLSTEAFF
NA | TRBJ2-1 | NA | TRBV23-1 | TGCGCCAGCAGTCAACCCTTTCTGAGGCGTGATTGGAACAATGAGCAGTTCTTC | CASSQPFLRRDWNNEQFF
NA | TRBJ1-1 | NA | TRBV28 | TGTGCCAGCATCGGGGGGGACCGTGAAGCTTTCTTT | CASIGGDREAFF
NA | TRBJ2-1 | TRBD2 | TRBV13 | TGTGCCAGCAGCTTAGTAGCGGGGGGCCGTTACAATGAGCAGTTCTTC | CASSLVAGGRYNEQFF
NA | TRBJ2-2 | NA | TRBV5-1 | TGCGCCAGCTATTCTGGGGGCAACACCGGGGAGCTGTTTTTT | CASYSGGNTGELFF
NA | TRBJ2-1 | TRBD2 | TRBV4-2 | TGTGCCAGCAGCCTGGAGCGGGGGACAACAAATGAGCAGTTCTTC | CASSLERGTTNEQFF
NA | TRBJ1-2 | TRBD1 | TRBV10-2 | TGCGCCAGCAGTGAGTCTCTCAGGGGGCAGTATGGCTACACCTTC | CASSESLRGQYGYTF
NA | TRBJ1-6 | NA | TRBV4-1 | TGCGCCAGCAGCCAAGATGCGGGGCATTCGAACTATAATTCACCCCTCCACTTT | CASSQDAGHSNYNSPLHF
NA | TRBJ2-2 | TRBD2 | TRBV27 | TGTGCCAGCAGTCCGGGGTCGGGGACTATACAAACCATCACCGGGGAGCTGTTTTTT | CASSPGSGTIQTITGELFF
NA | TRBJ2-7 | NA | TRBV7-2 | TGTGCCAGCAGCTTAGTCCTGGCGGGGACTCCACTCTCTAAGCAGTACTTC | CASSLVLAGTPLSKQYF
NA | TRBJ1-2 | NA | TRBV19 | TGTGCCAGTAGTCCGGTCTTGAGTTACTATGGCTACACCTTC | CASSPVLSYYGYTF
NA | TRBJ1-2 | NA | TRBV5-4 | TGTGCCAGCAGCTTGGTGGGGGCAGGCTATGGCTACACCTTC | CASSLVGAGYGYTF
NA | TRBJ2-5 | TRBD1 | TRBV5-1 | TGCGCCAGCAGCCCTGGACAGGCGCCAGGGACCCAGTACTTC | CASSPGQAPGTQYF
NA | TRBJ1-1 | TRBD1 | TRBV10-3 | TGTGCCATCAATCCGACAGGGACGAACACTGAAGCTTTCTTT | CAINPTGTNTEAFF
NA | TRBJ2-7 | TRBD1 | TRBV5-1 | TGCGCCAGCAGCTTGGCGGACAGGGGGAACGAGCAGTACTTC | CASSLADRGNEQYF
NA | TRBJ1-2 | TRBD1 | TRBV3-1/TRBV3-2 | TGTGCCAGCAGGGATACAGGGGGCGCCTATGGCTACACCTTC | CASRDTGGAYGYTF
NA | TRBJ1-4 | NA | TRBV12-3/TRBV12-4 | TGTGCCAGCAGACTGGGGGGTGAAAAACTGTTTTTT | CASRLGGEKLFF
NA | TRBJ1-2 | TRBD1 | TRBV6-1 | TGTGCCACCAATGATAAAAGGGACAGGGGGCAGCCCTATGGCTACACCTTC | CATNDKRDRGQPYGYTF
NA | TRBJ1-5 | NA | TRBV2 | TGTGCCAGCAGTGAAGACTTTCAGCCCCAGCATTTT | CASSEDFQPQHF
NA | TRBJ1-1 | NA | TRBV28 | TGTGCCAGCACCCCCCGGGGAACGGGCGGCACTGAAGCTTTCTTT | CASTPRGTGGTEAFF
NA | TRBJ1-6 | NA | TRBV19 | TGTGCCAGCCCTAGGAAGAGTTGTTCACCCCTCCACTTT | CASPRKSCSPLHF
NA | TRBJ1-2 | NA | TRBV27 | TGTGCCAGCAGTTTATCGATCGGAGGCGGGGATGGTGATGGCTACACCTTC | CASSLSIGGGDGDGYTF
NA | TRBJ2-2 | NA | TRBV6-5 | TGTGCCAGCAGCCGGTTCGCGAACACCGGGGAGCTGTTTTTT | CASSRFANTGELFF
once | TRBJ2-5 | TRBD1 | TRBV24-1 | TGTGCCACCAGTGATCCAGCGGACAGGGGAGAGACCCAGTACTTC | CATSDPADRGETQYF
NA | TRBJ2-5 | NA | TRBV4-2 | TGTGCCAGCAGCCAAGATCCAACAGGCGAGACCCAGTACTTC | CASSQDPTGETQYF